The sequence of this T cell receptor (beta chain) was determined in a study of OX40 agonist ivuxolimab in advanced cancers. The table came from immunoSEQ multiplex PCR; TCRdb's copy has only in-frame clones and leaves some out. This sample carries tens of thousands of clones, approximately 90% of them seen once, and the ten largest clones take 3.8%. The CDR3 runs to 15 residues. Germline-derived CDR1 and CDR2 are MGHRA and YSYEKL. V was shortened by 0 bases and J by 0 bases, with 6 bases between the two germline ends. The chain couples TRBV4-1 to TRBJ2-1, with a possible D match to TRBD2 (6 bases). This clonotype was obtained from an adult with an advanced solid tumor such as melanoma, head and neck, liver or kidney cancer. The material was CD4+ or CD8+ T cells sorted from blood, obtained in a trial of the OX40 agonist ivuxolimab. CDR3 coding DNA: TGCGCCAGCAGCCAAGACGGGAGCTCCTACAATGAGCAGTTCTTC. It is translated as CASSQDGSSYNEQFF.